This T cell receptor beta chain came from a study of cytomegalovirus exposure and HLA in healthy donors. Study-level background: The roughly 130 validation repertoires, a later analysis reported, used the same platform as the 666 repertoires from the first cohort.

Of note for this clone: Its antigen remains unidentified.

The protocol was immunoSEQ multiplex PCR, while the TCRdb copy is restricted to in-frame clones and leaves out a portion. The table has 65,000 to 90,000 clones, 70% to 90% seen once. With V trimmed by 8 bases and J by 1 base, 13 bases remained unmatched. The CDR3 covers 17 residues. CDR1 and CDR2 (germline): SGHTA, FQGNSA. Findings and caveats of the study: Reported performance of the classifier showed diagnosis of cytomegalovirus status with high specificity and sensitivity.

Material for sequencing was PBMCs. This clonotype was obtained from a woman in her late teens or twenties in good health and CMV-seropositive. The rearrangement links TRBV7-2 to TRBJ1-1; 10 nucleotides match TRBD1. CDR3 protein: CASGGDRGDIGNTEAFF. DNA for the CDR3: TGTGCCAGCGGGGGGGACAGGGGCGACATAGGGAACACTGAAGCTTTCTTT.